These 3 T cell receptor beta chains came from one sample sequenced in a study of blood T cell repertoires in COVID-19. The table came from immunoSEQ multiplex PCR; TCRdb's copy has only in-frame clones and leaves some out. The sample contains tens of thousands of clones, 85% to 90% of which appear only once. The source material was peripheral blood. These receptor sequences come from a human donor in a cohort sampled during active COVID-19.

The chain joins TRBV3-1 (or the pseudogene TRBV3-2) to TRBJ2-7; unclear D gene. The CDR3 contains 13 residues. CDR1 and CDR2 from the germline V gene are LGHDT and YNNKEL (reference sequence). Trimming shortened V by 4 bases and J by 2 bases, and 9 bases separated the two germline ends. The CDR3 nucleotides read TGTGCCAGCAGCCCGACACCCCCCTACGAGCAGTACTTC. The encoded protein is CASSPTPPYEQYF.

A few counts support this clone. The chain combines TRBV13 with TRBJ1-5, with 7 nucleotides matching TRBD1. The CDR3 covers 16 residues. From germline, CDR1 is PRHDT and CDR2 FYEKMQ (reference sequence). Losses at the gene ends were 4 bases for V and 4 bases for J; bases not matched to a gene: 10. CDR3: CASSSSYRGLNQPQHF. CDR3 sequence (DNA): TGTGCCAGCAGCTCATCCTACAGGGGCCTTAATCAGCCCCAGCATTTT.

This rearrangement joins TRBV18 to TRBJ2-1; the D gene is possibly TRBD2 (6 bases). CDR3 length equals 15 residues. Trimming shortened V by 2 bases and J by 8 bases, and 16 bases separated the two germline ends. From germline, CDR1 is KGHSH and CDR2 LQKENI. CDR3 residues: CASSPGDWVADEQFF. The CDR3 DNA reads TGTGCCAGCTCACCAGGGGATTGGGTAGCGGATGAGCAGTTCTTC.